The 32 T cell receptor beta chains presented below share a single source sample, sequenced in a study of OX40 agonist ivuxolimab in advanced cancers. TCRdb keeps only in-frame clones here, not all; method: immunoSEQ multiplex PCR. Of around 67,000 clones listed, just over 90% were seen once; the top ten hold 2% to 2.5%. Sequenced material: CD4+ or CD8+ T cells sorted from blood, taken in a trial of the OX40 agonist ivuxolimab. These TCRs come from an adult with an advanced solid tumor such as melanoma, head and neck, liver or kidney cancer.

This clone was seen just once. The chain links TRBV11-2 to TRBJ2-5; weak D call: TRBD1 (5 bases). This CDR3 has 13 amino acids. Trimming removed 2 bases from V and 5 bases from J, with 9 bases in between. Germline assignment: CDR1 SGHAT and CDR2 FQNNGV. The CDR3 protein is CASSLLGRETQYF. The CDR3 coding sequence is TGTGCCAGCAGCTTATTGGGGCGGGAGACCCAGTACTTC.

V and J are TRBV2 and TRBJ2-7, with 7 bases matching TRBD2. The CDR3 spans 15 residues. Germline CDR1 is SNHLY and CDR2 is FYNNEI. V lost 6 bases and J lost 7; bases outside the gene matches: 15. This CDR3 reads CASSPWDLAVMEQYF. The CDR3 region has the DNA TGTGCCAGCAGCCCCTGGGACCTAGCGGTAATGGAGCAGTACTTC.

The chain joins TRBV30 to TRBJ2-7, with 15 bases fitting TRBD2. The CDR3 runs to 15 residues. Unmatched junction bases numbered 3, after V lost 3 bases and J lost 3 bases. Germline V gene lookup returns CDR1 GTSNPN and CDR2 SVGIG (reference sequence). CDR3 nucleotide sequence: TGTGCCTGGAGGGGGACTAGCGGGGGGCGCTACGAGCAGTACTTC. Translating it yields CAWRGTSGGRYEQYF.

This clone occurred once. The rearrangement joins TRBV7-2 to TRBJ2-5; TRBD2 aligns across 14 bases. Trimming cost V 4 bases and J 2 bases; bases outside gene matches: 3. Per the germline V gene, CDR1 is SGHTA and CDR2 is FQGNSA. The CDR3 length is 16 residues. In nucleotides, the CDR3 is TGTGCCAGCAGCTCTGGGACTAGCGGGAGACAAGAGACCCAGTACTTC. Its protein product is CASSSGTSGRQETQYF.

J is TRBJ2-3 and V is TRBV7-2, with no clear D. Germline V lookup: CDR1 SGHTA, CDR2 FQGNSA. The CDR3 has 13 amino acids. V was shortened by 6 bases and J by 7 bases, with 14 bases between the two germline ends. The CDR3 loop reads CASRFYKENTQYF. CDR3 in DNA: TGTGCCAGCAGGTTTTACAAGGAAAATACGCAGTATTTT.

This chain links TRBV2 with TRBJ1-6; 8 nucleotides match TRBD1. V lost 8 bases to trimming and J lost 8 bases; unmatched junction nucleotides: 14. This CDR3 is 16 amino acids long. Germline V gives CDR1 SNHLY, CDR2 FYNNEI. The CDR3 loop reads CASGDRSGTGDSPLHF. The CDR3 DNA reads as TGTGCCAGCGGCGATAGGTCTGGGACAGGAGATTCACCCCTCCACTTT.

CDR3 region: CASSIDRLAEHQETQYF. The DNA for the CDR3 is TGTGCCAGTAGTATAGATAGGCTAGCGGAACACCAAGAGACCCAGTACTTC. The V call is TRBV19, the J call TRBJ2-5; 7 nucleotides align to TRBD2. V trimming: 0 bases; J trimming: 0 bases; junction bases outside the gene matches: 7. The length of the CDR3 is 17 residues. The germline gives CDR1 LNHDA, CDR2 SQIVND (reference sequence).

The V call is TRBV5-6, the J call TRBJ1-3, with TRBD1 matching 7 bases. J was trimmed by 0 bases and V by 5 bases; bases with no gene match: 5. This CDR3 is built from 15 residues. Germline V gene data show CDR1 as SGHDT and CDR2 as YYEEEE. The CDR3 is CASSGTVNSGNTIYF. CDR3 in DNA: TGTGCCAGCAGTGGGACAGTCAACTCTGGAAACACCATATATTTT.

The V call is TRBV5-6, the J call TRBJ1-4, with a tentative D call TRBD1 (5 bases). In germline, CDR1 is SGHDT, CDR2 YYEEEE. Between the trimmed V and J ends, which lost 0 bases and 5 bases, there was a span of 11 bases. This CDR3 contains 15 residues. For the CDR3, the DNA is TGTGCCAGCAGCTTGGCAGGGCGGCCAAATGAAAAACTGTTTTTT. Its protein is CASSLAGRPNEKLFF.

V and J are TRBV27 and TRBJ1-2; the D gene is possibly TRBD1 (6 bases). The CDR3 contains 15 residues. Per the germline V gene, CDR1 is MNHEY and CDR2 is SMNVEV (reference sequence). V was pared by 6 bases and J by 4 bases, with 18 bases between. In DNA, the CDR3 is TGTGCCAGCAGCCGACTAGACGTAGGGGGCTATGGCTACACCTTC. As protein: CASSRLDVGGYGYTF.

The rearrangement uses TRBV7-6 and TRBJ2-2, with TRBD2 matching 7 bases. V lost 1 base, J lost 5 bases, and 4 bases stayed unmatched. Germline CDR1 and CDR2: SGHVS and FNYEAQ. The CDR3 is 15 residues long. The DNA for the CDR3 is TGTGCCAGCAGCTTAGGTCTAGCGGTTACCGGGGAGCTGTTTTTT. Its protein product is CASSLGLAVTGELFF.

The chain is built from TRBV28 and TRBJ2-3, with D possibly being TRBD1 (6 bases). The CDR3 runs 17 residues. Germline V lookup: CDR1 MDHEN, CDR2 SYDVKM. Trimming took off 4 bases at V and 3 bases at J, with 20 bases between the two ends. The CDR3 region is CASSSSQDRRMTDTQYF. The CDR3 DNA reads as TGTGCCAGCAGTTCTTCTCAAGACAGGAGGATGACAGATACGCAGTATTTT.

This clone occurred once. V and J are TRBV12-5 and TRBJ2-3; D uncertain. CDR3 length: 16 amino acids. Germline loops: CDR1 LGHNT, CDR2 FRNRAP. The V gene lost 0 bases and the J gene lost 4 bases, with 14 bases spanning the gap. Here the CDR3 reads CASGLVIGNFPDTQYF. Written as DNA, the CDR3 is TGTGCTAGTGGTTTGGTGATAGGGAATTTCCCAGATACGCAGTATTTT.

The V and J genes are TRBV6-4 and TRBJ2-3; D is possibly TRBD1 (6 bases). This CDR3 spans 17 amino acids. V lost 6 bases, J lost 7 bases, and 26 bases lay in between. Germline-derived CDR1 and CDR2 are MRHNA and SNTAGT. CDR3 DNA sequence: TGTGCCAGCAGCGCGGACTCGGGAACAGGGTTCATTAATACGCAGTATTTT. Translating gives CASSADSGTGFINTQYF.

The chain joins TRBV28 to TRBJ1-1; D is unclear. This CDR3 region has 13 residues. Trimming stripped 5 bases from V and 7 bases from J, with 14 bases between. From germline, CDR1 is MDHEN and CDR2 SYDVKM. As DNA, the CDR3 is TGTGCCAGCAGTAATACCAGGATACGTGAAGCTTTCTTT. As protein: CASSNTRIREAFF.

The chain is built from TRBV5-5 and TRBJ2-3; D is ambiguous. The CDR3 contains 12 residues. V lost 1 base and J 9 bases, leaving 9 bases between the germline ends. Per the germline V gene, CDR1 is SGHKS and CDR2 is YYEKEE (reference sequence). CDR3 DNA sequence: TGTGCCAGCAGCTTGATCTCCCTAACGCAGTATTTT. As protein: CASSLISLTQYF. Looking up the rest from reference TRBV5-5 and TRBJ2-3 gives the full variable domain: DAGVTQSPTHLIKTRGQQVTLRCSPISGHKSVSWYQQVLGQGPQFIFQYYEKEERGRGNFPDRFSARQFPNYSSELNVNALLLGDSALYLCASSLISLTQYFGPGTRLTVL.

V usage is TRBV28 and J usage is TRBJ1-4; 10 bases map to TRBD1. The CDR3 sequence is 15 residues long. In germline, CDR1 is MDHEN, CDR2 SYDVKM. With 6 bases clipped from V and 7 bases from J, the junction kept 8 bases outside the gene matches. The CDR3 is CASRPGQGDFEKLFF. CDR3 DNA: TGTGCCAGCAGACCCGGACAGGGGGATTTTGAAAAACTGTTTTTT.

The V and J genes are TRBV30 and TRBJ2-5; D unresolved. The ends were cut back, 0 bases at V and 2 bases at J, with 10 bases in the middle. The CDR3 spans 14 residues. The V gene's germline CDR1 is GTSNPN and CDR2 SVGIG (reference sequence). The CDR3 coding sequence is TGTGCCTGGAGTGTAGGGTCGGTTCAAGAGACCCAGTACTTC. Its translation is CAWSVGSVQETQYF.

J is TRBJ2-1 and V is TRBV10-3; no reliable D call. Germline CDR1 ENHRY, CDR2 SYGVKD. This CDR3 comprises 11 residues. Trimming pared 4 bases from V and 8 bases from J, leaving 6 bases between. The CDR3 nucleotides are TGTGCCATCAGTGTAGAAGATGAGCAGTTCTTC. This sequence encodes CAISVEDEQFF.

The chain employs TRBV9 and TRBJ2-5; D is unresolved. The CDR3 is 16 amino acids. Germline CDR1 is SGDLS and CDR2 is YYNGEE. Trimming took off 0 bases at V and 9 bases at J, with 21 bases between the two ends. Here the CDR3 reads CASSVAILGPLASQYF. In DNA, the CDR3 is TGTGCCAGCAGCGTAGCGATCCTCGGACCACTCGCGTCCCAGTACTTC.

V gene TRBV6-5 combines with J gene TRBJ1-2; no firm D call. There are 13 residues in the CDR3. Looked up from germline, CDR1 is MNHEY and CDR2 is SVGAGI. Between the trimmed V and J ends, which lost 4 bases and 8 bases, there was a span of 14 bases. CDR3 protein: CASSSPGQHGYTF. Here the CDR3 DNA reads TGTGCCAGCAGTTCTCCGGGCCAGCACGGCTACACCTTC.

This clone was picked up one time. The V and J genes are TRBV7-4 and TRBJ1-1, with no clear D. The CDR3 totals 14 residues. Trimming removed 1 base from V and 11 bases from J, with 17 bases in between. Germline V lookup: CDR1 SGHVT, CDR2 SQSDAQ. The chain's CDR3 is CASSLVAQTLNAFF. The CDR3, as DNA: TGTGCCAGCAGCTTAGTAGCTCAGACATTGAATGCTTTCTTT.

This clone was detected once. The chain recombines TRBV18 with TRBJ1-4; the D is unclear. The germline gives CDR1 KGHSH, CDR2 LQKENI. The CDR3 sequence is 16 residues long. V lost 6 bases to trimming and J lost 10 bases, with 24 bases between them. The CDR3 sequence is CASSPNAGPPAIKLFF. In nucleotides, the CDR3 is TGTGCCAGCTCGCCGAACGCCGGACCGCCGGCGATAAAACTGTTTTTT.

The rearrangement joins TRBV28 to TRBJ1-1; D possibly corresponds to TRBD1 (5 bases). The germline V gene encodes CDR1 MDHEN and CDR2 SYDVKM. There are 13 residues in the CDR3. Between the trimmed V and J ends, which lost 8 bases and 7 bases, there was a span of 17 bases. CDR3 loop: CASVGVVLGEAFF. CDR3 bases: TGTGCCAGCGTGGGGGTAGTGTTGGGTGAAGCTTTCTTT.

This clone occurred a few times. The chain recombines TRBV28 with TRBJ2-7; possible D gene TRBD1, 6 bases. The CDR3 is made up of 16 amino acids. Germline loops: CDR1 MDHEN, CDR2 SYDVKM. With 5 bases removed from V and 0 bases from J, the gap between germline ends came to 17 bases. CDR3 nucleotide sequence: TGTGCCAGCAGTCCGACCGGGACATTGAGCTCCTACGAGCAGTACTTC. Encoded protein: CASSPTGTLSSYEQYF.

This CDR3 reads CASSQGPILYEQYF. DNA of the CDR3: TGCGCCAGCAGCCAAGGACCGATCCTCTACGAGCAGTACTTC. This chain joins TRBV4-1 and TRBJ2-7; no definite D call. V was shortened by 1 base and J by 3 bases, with 10 bases between the two germline ends. The CDR3 consists of 14 residues. The germline gives CDR1 MGHRA, CDR2 YSYEKL.

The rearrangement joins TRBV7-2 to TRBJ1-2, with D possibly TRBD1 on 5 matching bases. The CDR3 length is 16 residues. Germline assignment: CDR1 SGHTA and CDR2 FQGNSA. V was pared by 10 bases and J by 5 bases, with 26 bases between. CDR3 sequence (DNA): TGTGCCACGAATATCGGCGGGGCAAGCGGTAGTTATGGCTACACCTTC. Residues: CATNIGGASGSYGYTF.

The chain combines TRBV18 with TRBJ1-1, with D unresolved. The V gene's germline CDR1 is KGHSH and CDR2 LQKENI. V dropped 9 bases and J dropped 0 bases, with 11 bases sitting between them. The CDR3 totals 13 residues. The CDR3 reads CASSTGVNTEAFF. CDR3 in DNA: TGTGCCAGTTCTACCGGGGTGAACACTGAAGCTTTCTTT.

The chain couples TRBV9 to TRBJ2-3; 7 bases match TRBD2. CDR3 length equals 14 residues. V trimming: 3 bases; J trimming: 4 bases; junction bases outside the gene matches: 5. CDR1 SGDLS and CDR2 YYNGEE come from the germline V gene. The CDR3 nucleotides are TGTGCCAGCAGCGAAGCGGGATGGGCAGATACGCAGTATTTT. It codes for CASSEAGWADTQYF.

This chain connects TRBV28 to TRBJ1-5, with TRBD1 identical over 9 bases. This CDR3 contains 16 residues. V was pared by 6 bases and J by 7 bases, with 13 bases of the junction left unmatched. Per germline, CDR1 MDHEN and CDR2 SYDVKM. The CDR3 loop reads CASSKAGTGSRQPQHF. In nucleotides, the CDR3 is TGTGCCAGCAGCAAGGCCGGGACAGGGTCGAGACAGCCCCAGCATTTT.

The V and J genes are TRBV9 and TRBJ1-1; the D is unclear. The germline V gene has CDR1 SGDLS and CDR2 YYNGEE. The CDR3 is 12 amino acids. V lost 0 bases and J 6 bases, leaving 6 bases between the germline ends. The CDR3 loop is CASSVEGAEAFF. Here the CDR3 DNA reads TGTGCCAGCAGCGTAGAAGGCGCTGAAGCTTTCTTT.

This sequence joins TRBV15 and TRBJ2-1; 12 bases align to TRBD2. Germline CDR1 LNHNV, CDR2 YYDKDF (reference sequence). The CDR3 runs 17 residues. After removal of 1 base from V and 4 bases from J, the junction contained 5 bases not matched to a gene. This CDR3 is CATSRVTSGGLYNEQFF. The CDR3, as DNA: TGTGCCACCAGCAGAGTAACTAGCGGGGGGCTGTACAATGAGCAGTTCTTC.